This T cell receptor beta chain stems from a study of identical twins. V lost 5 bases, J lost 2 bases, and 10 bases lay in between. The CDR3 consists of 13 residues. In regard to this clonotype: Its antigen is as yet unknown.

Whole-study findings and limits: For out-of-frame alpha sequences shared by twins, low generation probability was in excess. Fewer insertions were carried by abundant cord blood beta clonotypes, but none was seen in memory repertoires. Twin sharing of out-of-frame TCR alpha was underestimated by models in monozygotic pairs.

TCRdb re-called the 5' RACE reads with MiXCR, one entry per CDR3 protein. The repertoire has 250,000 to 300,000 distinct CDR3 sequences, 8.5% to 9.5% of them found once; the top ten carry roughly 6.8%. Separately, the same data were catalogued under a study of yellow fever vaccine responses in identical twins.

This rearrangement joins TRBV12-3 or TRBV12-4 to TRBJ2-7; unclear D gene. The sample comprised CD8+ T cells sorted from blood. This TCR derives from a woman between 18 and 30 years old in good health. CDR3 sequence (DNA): TGTGCCAGCAGTCCGCCACAGACCTACGAGCAGTACTTC. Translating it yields CASSPPQTYEQYF.